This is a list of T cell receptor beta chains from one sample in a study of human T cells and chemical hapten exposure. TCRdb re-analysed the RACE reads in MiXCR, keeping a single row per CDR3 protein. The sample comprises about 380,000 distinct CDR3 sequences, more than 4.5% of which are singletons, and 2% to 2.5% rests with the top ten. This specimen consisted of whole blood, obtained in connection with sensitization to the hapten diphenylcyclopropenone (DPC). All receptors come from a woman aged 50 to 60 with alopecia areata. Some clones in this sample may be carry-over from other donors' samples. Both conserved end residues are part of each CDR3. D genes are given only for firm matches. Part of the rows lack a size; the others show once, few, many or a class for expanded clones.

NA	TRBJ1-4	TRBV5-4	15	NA	CASHSLEGAREKLFF	TGTGCCAGCCATTCCTTGGAGGGCGCGCGGGAAAAACTGTTTTTT
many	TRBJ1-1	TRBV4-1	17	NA	CASSQDRQGIVSTEAFF	TGCGCCAGCAGCCAAGATCGCCAGGGAATAGTTAGCACTGAAGCTTTCTTT
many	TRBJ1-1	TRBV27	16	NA	CASSSILSTVNTEAFF	TGTGCCAGCAGTTCCATTCTCTCGACGGTGAACACTGAAGCTTTCTTT
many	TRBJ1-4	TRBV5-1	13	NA	CASSLTGNEKLFF	TGCGCCAGCAGCTTGACGGGTAATGAAAAACTGTTTTTT
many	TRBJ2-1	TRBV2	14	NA	CASSVEPADDEQFF	TGTGCCAGCAGTGTAGAGCCTGCTGACGATGAGCAGTTCTTC
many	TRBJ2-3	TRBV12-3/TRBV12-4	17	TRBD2	CASRRGLAGGFTDTQYF	TGTGCCAGCAGACGGGGACTAGCGGGGGGTTTCACAGATACGCAGTATTTT
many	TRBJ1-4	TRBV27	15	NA	CASSSSGERGEKLFF	TGTGCCAGCAGTTCATCTGGAGAGAGGGGCGAAAAACTGTTTTTT
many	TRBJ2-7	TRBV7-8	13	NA	CASSRETAYEQYF	TGTGCCAGCAGCCGGGAGACTGCCTACGAGCAGTACTTC
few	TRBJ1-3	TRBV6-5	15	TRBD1	CASSYSTTGGNTIYF	TGTGCCAGCAGTTACTCGACGACAGGGGGAAACACCATATATTTT
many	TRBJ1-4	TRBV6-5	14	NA	CASTRTATNEKLFF	TGTGCCAGCACGAGGACCGCAACTAATGAAAAACTGTTTTTT
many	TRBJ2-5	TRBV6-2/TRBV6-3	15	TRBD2	CASNPLAGLQETQYF	TGTGCCAGCAACCCACTAGCGGGACTCCAAGAGACCCAGTACTTC
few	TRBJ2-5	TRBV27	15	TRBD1	CASASPTGDSETQYF	TGTGCCAGCGCCTCCCCGACAGGGGACTCAGAGACCCAGTACTTC
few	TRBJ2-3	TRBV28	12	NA	CASSASHGTQYF	TGTGCCAGCAGTGCCTCGCACGGTACGCAGTATTTT
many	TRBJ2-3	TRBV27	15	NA	CASSTGPLGTDTQYF	TGTGCCAGCAGCACTGGACCGCTGGGCACAGATACGCAGTATTTT
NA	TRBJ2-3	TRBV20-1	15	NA	CSARVPDGSSNTQYF	TGCAGTGCTAGAGTTCCCGACGGGAGTTCAAATACGCAGTATTTT
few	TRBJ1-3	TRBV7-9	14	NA	CASSSLDSGNTIYF	TGTGCCAGCAGCTCATTGGACTCTGGAAACACCATATATTTT
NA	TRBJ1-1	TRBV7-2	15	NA	CASSLGRGFSTEAFF	TGTGCCAGCAGCTTAGGTCGGGGGTTCAGCACTGAAGCTTTCTTT
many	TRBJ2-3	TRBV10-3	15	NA	CAISESTQGADTQYF	TGTGCCATCAGTGAGTCGACACAGGGCGCAGATACGCAGTATTTT
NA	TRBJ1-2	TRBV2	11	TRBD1	CASKTGDGYTF	TGTGCCAGCAAGACAGGGGATGGCTACACCTTC
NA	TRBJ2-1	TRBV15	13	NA	CATSRSQVREQFF	TGTGCCACCAGCAGATCCCAGGTACGGGAGCAGTTCTTC
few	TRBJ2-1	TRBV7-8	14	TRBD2	CASSSLAGGFEQFF	TGTGCCAGCAGCTCCTTAGCGGGAGGCTTTGAGCAGTTCTTC
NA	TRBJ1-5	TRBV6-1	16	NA	CASSEAVGWMGQPQHF	TGTGCCAGCAGTGAAGCAGTCGGGTGGATGGGTCAGCCCCAGCATTTT
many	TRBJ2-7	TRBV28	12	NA	CASKSTFYEQYF	TGTGCCAGCAAATCAACTTTCTACGAGCAGTACTTC
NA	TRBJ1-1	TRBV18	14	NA	CASSPLTDHTEAFF	TGTGCCAGCTCACCGTTGACAGACCACACTGAAGCTTTCTTT
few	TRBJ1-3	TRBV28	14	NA	CASREGNSGNTIYF	TGTGCCAGCAGGGAAGGTAACTCTGGAAACACCATATATTTT
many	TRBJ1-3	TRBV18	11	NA	CASSPGNTIYF	TGTGCCAGCTCACCCGGAAACACCATATATTTT
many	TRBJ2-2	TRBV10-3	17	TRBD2	CAITRREAGVGTGELFF	TGTGCCATCACCCGACGCGAGGCGGGAGTGGGCACCGGGGAGCTGTTTTTT
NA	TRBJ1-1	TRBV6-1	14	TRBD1	CASTPGQGATEAFF	TGTGCCAGCACCCCCGGACAGGGGGCAACTGAAGCTTTCTTT
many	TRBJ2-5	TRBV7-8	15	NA	CASSLSRFLPETQYF	TGTGCCAGCAGCTTAAGTCGGTTCCTCCCGGAGACCCAGTACTTC
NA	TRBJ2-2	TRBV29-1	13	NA	CSVEEPNTGELFF	TGCAGCGTTGAAGAACCAAACACCGGGGAGCTGTTTTTT
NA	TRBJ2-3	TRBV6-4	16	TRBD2	CASNLWTSGSTDTQYF	TGTGCCAGCAATCTCTGGACTAGCGGAAGCACAGATACGCAGTATTTT
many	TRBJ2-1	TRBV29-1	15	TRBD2	CSVEDGTSATLGEFF	TGCAGCGTTGAGGACGGGACTAGCGCTACCCTAGGGGAGTTCTTC
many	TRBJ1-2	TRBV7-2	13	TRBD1	CASRWTGVYGYTF	TGTGCCAGCAGATGGACAGGGGTCTATGGCTACACCTTC
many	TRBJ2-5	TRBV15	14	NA	CATSRDRHQETQYF	TGTGCCACCAGCAGAGACAGACACCAAGAGACCCAGTACTTC
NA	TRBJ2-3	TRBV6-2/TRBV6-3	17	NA	CASSYSRLLTSTDTQYF	TGTGCCAGCAGTTACTCCCGGCTTTTAACTAGCACAGATACGCAGTATTTT
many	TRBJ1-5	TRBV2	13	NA	CASRPSGKEPQHF	TGTGCCAGCAGACCGTCCGGGAAGGAGCCCCAGCATTTT
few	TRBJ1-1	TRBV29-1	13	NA	CSVDPRQNTEAFF	TGCAGCGTTGATCCGCGACAGAACACTGAAGCTTTCTTT
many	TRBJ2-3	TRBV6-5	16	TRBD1	CASNLQRGLGTDTQYF	TGTGCCAGCAACTTACAGAGGGGGCTGGGCACAGATACGCAGTATTTT
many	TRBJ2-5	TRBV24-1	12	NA	CATSDREETQYF	TGTGCCACCAGTGATCGGGAAGAGACCCAGTACTTC
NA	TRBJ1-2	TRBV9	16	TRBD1	CASSADPGQGGYGYTF	TGTGCCAGCAGCGCGGATCCGGGACAGGGGGGCTATGGCTACACCTTC
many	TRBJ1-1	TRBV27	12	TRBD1	CASSPGTAEAFF	TGTGCCAGCAGTCCAGGGACAGCTGAAGCTTTCTTT
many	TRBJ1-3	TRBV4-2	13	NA	CASSQYEGNTIYF	TGTGCCAGCAGCCAGTATGAAGGAAACACCATATATTTT
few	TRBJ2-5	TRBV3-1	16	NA	CASSQDLRTFQETQYF	TGTGCCAGCAGCCAAGATCTCAGGACTTTCCAAGAGACCCAGTACTTC
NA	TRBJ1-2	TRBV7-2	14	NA	CASSPRDRVTGYTF	TGTGCCAGCAGCCCCCGGGACCGCGTTACGGGCTACACCTTC
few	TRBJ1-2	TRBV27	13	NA	CASSARQDYGYTF	TGTGCCAGCAGTGCCCGACAAGACTATGGCTACACCTTC
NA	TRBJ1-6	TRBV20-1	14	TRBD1	CSARKPGGNSPLHF	TGCAGTGCTAGAAAGCCAGGGGGAAATTCACCCCTCCACTTT
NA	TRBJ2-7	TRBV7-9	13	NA	CASSSRRETEQYF	TGTGCCAGCAGCTCCCGACGGGAAACCGAGCAGTACTTC
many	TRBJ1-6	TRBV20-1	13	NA	CSAREQVNSPLHF	TGCAGTGCTAGGGAACAGGTTAATTCACCCCTCCACTTT
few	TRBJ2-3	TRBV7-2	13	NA	CASSFRQADTQYF	TGTGCCAGCAGCTTCAGGCAGGCAGATACGCAGTATTTT
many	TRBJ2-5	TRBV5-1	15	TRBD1	CASSLAGQGVETQYF	TGCGCCAGCAGCTTGGCGGGACAGGGGGTGGAGACCCAGTACTTC
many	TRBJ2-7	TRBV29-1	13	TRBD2	CSVVLAGEYEQYF	TGCAGCGTTGTATTAGCGGGAGAATACGAGCAGTACTTC
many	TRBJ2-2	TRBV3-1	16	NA	CASSQALGADTGELFF	TGTGCCAGCAGCCAAGCTTTAGGGGCGGACACCGGGGAGCTGTTTTTT